This entry lists 7 T cell receptor beta chains sequenced from one sample in a study of T cells and Merkel cell carcinoma outcomes. The table came from immunoSEQ multiplex PCR; TCRdb's copy has only in-frame clones and leaves some out. Altogether 11,000 to 15,000 clones are present, about nine tenths being singletons, with the ten largest covering more than 1.5%. The sequenced material came from tumor tissue from Merkel cell carcinoma. These receptors came from a human donor with Merkel cell carcinoma.

The sample holds one count of this clone. The junction departs from the called germline gene at one end, perhaps through a read error. The gene calls are TRBV4-3 and TRBJ1-1, with TRBD1 as a possible D gene (6 bases). Per the germline V gene, CDR1 is LGHNA and CDR2 is YSLEER. The CDR3 is 15 amino acids. CDR3 DNA sequence: TGCACCAGCAGCCAAGAGATGAATCAAGGGGGTAAAGCTTTCTTT. This codes for CTSSQEMNQGGKAFF.

V is TRBV18 and J is TRBJ1-1; D call uncertain. The V gene's germline CDR1 is KGHSH and CDR2 LQKENI. CDR3 length: 13 residues. Trimming shortened V by 5 bases and J by 2 bases, and 9 bases separated the two germline ends. The CDR3 loop reads CASSLQSNTEAFF. CDR3 nucleotide sequence: TGTGCCAGCTCATTGCAGTCTAACACTGAAGCTTTCTTT.

There are a few counts of this clone. The chain recombines TRBV12-5 with TRBJ2-5; the D gene could be TRBD1 or TRBD2 (5 bases each). The CDR3 runs to 17 residues. Germline V gene sequence: CDR1 LGHNT, CDR2 FRNRAP. V was pared by 2 bases and J by 0 bases, with 16 bases between. The CDR3 bases are TGTGCTAGTGGTTTGACCTGGGGACGGATTTACCAAGAGACCCAGTACTTC. It encodes CASGLTWGRIYQETQYF.

The V gene is TRBV4-3, the J gene TRBJ2-1; TRBD2 aligns across 10 bases. The germline gives CDR1 LGHNA, CDR2 YSLEER. This CDR3 is 17 amino acids long. V lost 3 bases to trimming and J lost 0 bases; unmatched junction nucleotides: 5. The CDR3 coding sequence is TGCGCCAGCAGCCAGGTTAGCGGGGGGTACTCCTACAATGAGCAGTTCTTC. It encodes CASSQVSGGYSYNEQFF.

This chain joins TRBV18 and TRBJ2-5, with TRBD1 matching over 7 bases. CDR3 length: 15 amino acids. Per germline, CDR1 KGHSH and CDR2 LQKENI. The V gene end was trimmed by 1 base and the J gene end by 9 bases; junction bases not matched to a gene: 11. The CDR3 coding sequence is TGTGCCAGCTCACCACGCTGGGGGCCCCAGGGGGCCCAGTACTTC. Translated: CASSPRWGPQGAQYF.

This chain connects TRBV18 to TRBJ1-6; 9 positions match TRBD1. CDR1 and CDR2 from the germline V gene are KGHSH and LQKENI. Trimming took 3 bases from V and 12 from J; bases not matched to a gene: 9. The CDR3 runs to 15 residues. CDR3 region: CASSPGTGTERPLHF. DNA for the CDR3: TGTGCCAGCTCACCTGGGACAGGGACTGAGAGACCCCTCCACTTT.

The chain links TRBV4-3 to TRBJ1-1, with a tentative D call TRBD1 (6 bases). Deletions cut 4 bases from V and 1 base from J, with 16 bases between. The CDR3 sequence is 16 residues long. Germline CDR1 and CDR2: LGHNA and YSLEER. DNA for the CDR3: TGCGCCAGCAGCCCCCAATCCGGGACATCGAACACTGAAGCTTTCTTT. It yields the protein CASSPQSGTSNTEAFF.